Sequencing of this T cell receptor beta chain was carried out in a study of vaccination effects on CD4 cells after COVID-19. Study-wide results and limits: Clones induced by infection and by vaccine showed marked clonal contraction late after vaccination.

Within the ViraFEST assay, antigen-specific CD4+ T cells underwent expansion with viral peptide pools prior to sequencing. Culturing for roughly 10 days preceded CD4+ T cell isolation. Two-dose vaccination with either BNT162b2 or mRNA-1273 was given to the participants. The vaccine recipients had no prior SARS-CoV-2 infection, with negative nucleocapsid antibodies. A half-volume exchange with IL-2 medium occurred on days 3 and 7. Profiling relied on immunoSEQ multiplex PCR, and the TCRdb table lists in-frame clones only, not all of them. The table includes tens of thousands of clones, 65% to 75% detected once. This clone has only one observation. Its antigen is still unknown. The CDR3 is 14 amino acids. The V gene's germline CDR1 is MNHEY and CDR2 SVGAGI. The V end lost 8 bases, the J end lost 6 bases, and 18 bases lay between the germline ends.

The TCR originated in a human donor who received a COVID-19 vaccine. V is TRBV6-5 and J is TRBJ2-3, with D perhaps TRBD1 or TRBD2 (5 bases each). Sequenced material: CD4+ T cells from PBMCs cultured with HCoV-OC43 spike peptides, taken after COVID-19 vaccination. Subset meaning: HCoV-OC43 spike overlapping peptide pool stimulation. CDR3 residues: CASRATGGRDTQYF. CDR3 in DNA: TGTGCCAGCCGAGCTACAGGCGGGCGGGATACGCAGTATTTT.